This paragraph covers one T cell receptor beta chain sequence. No cognate antigen has been identified for it. Library method: 5' RACE. The input for every TCR library was roughly 3,300 ng of total RNA. For each sample, cDNA synthesis with SMARTScribe reverse transcriptase was split into eight separate reactions. During cDNA synthesis, template switching was used to introduce unique molecular identifiers that contained a 6-nucleotide sample barcode. TCRalpha and TCRbeta cDNA was amplified by two nested PCRs of approximately 17 and 9 cycles, with bead purification after each PCR. Before amplification, cDNA was treated with uracil DNA-glycosylase and purified using the QIAquick PCR purification kit. The second PCR added Illumina TruSeq-compatible adapters along with sample-specific barcodes. TapeStation and Qubit were used to check library quality and concentration, and 5 ng of each library went into the pool. Sequencing of the pooled libraries was done on an Illumina HiSeq2500 single-index Rapid Run using custom sequencing primers and 2 x 100 bp reads. On the authors' methods: UMI-based consensus assembly with MiGEC version 1.2.6 was used to correct PCR and sequencing errors. V(D)J alignment, clonotype assembly and CDR3 extraction were performed with MiXCR version 2.1.1. Normalisation of gene usage, clonotype sharing and MAIT/NKT TCR abundance was achieved by analysing the top 1000, 10 000 and 20 000 clonotypes per sample. After downsampling to 27 000 UMIs, diversity was calculated as the inverse Simpson index using the vegan R package. Paired Mann-Whitney U tests were applied to discordant twin pairs, and Benjamini-Hochberg correction was used for multiple testing. The reads underwent TCRdb reprocessing, giving one record for each CDR3 protein sequence and no DNA. TCRdb's processing, not the authors', yielded these V and J calls. The sample's clone listing holds 300,000 to 400,000 distinct CDR3 sequences. The ten largest make up over 2% of the sample.

The data belong to a study of monozygotic twins with inflammatory bowel disease (dated by TCRdb to between 2018 and 2021). Regarding the research as a whole: The full study comprised 30 or so monozygotic twin pairs: nine German pairs (four IBD-concordant, five IBD-discordant) and 19 IBD-discordant Danish pairs. The search for disease-associated traits relied mainly on comparing IBD patients with their genetically identical healthy co-twins within discordant pairs. Each individual had, on average, about 151 000 unique TCRalpha sequences and 181 000 unique TCRbeta sequences available for analysis. What the work shows at the level of the full study, not this receptor alone: Distinction between different T cell subtypes could not be achieved in the analysis. No difference in repertoire similarity was observed between concordant and discordant twins, possibly owing to limited statistical power. The results gave no support for a single strong signal or clonotype linked to IBD. IBD patients shared fewer clonotypes with other individuals than healthy twins did, most markedly in patients showing signs of disease activity. Background noise and inter-individual variability may have been introduced into the repertoires by the differing immunosuppressive treatments among patients. IBD patients had lower TCRbeta repertoire diversity, measured by the inverse Simpson index, than their healthy co-twins.

The CDR3 covers 15 residues, taking in both the cysteine and the phenylalanine. No DNA accompanies this entry. The germline V gene provides CDR1 SGDLS and CDR2 YYNGEE. From each donor, a roughly 2.5 ml peripheral blood sample was collected into PAXgene tubes and stored at -80 degrees C. Without T cell sorting, total RNA was isolated from whole blood using the PAXgene blood miRNA kit on an automated QIAcube. Peripheral blood from monozygotic twin pairs, either concordant or discordant for inflammatory bowel disease, underwent deep TCRalpha and TCRbeta repertoire profiling that used unique molecular barcoding. Smoking habits were recorded for all twin pairs, with individuals classified as current, former or never smokers.

The receptor was derived from a human donor with ulcerative colitis or Crohn's disease, or a healthy co-twin of an affected twin (not recorded which). The sample taken for sequencing was blood. The chain couples TRBV9 to TRBJ1-3; lacking DNA, the TRBD1 call made by TCRdb goes unchecked. The CDR3 loop reads CASSPRTGTGNTIYF.